This TCR beta chain was recorded in a study of blood T cells in healthy people across ages. Next came a second PCR, run for about 7 to 12 cycles, which used a sample-barcoded 5' primer along with a J-beta primer mix. At least 2.5 million CDR3-containing paired-end reads were obtained per sample. TCRdb re-analysed the 5' RACE reads in MiXCR, keeping a single row per CDR3 protein. The sample has about 720,000 distinct CDR3 sequences; 20% to 30% are singletons. Per germline, CDR1 MGHRA and CDR2 YSYEKL. The CDR3 consists of 16 residues. About this clonotype itself: At one end the junction does not follow the germline gene, possibly because of a read error.

This sample also appeared in a second study, on T cells of mothers and their children. That report adds: Pairs that are related and pairs that are unrelated have TCR recombination output shaped similarly by thymic selection.

The V and J genes are TRBV4-1 and TRBJ2-4; 10 bases align to TRBD1. The receptor comes from a boy between 10 and 17 years old in good health. Sample: blood. As DNA, the CDR3 is TGCGCCAGCAGCCAACCGAAAGGGACAGGGGAAAACATTCGGTACTTC. This translates into CASSQPKGTGENIRYF.